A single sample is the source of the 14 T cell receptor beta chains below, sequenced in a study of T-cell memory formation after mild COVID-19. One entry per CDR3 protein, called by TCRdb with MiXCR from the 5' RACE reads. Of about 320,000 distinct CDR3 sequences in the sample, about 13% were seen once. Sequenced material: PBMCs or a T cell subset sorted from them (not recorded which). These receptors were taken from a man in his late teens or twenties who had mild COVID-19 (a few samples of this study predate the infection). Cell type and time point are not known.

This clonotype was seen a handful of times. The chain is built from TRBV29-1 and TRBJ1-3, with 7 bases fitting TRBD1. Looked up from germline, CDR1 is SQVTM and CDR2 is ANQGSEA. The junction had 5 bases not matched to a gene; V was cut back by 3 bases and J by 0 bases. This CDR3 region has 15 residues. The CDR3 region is CSVEGQTYSGNTIYF. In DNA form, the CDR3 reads TGCAGCGTTGAGGGACAGACGTACTCTGGAAACACCATATATTTT.

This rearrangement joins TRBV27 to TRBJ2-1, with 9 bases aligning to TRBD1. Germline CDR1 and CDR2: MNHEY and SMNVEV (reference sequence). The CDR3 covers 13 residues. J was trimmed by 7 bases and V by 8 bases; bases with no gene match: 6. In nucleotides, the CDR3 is TGTGCCAGCGGGACAGGGAGGTGGAATGAGCAGTTCTTC. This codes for CASGTGRWNEQFF.

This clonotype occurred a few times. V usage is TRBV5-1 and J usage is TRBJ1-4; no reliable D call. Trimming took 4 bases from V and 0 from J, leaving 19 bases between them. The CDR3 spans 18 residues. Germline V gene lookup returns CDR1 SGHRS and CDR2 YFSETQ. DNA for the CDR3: TGCGCCAGCAGCCCCCGGCCCAGGAACCAAGCAACTAATGAAAAACTGTTTTTT. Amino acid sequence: CASSPRPRNQATNEKLFF.

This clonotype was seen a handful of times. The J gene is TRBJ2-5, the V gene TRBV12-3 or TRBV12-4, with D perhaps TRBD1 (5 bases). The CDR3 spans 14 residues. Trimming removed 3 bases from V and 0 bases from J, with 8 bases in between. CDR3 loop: CASSFYRHQETQYF. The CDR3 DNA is TGTGCCAGCAGTTTTTACAGGCACCAAGAGACCCAGTACTTC.

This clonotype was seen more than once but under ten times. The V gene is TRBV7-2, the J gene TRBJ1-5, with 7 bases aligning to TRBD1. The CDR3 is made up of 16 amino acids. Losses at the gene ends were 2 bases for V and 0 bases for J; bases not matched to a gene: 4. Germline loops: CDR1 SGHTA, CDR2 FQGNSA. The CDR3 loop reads CASSLQTGISNQPQHF. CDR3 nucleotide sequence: TGTGCCAGCAGCTTACAGACAGGGATTAGCAATCAGCCCCAGCATTTT.

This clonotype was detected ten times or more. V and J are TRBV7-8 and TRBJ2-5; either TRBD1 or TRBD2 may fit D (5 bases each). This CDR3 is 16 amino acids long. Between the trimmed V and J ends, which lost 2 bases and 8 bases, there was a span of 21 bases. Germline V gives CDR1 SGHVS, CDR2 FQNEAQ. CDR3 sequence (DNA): TGTGCCAGCAGCTTACGGGCAGGGACCTGGGGAAAAACCCAGTACTTC. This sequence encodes CASSLRAGTWGKTQYF.

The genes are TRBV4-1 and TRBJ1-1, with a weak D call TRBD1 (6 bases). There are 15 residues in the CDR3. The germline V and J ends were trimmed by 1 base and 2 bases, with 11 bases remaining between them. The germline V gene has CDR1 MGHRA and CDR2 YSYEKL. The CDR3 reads CASSQGLGGNTEAFF. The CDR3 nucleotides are TGCGCCAGCAGCCAAGGATTAGGGGGTAACACTGAAGCTTTCTTT.

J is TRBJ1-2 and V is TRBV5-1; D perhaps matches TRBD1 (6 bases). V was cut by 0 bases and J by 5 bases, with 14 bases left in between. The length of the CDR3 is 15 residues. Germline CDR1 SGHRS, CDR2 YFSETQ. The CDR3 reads CASSLEGQTIYGYTF. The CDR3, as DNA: TGCGCCAGCAGCTTGGAAGGACAGACTATATATGGCTACACCTTC. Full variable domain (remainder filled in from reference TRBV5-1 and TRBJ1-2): KAGVTQTPRYLIKTRGQQVTLSCSPISGHRSVSWYQQTPGQGLQFLFEYFSETQRNKGNFPGRFSGRQFSNSRSEMNVSTLELGDSALYLCASSLEGQTIYGYTFGSGTRLTVV.

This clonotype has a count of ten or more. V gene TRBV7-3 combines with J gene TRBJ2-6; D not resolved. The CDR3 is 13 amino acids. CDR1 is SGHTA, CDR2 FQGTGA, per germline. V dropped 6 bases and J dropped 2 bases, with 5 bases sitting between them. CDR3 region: CASSPAGANVLTF. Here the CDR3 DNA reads TGTGCCAGCAGTCCTGCTGGGGCCAACGTCCTGACTTTC.

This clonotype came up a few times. CDR3: CASSPQGTAEAFF. CDR3 nucleotide sequence: TGTGCCAGCAGCCCCCAGGGGACCGCTGAAGCTTTCTTT. This rearrangement joins TRBV11-3 to TRBJ1-1; weak D call: TRBD1 (6 bases). The CDR3 is made up of 13 amino acids. In germline, CDR1 is SGHNT, CDR2 YENEEA. V lost 5 bases and J lost 6, with 13 bases in between.

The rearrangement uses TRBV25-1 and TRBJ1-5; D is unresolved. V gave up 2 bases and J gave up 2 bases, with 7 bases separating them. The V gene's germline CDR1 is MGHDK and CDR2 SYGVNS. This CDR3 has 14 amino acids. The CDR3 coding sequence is TGTGCCAGCAGTGAAGGGGAAGGCAATCAGCCCCAGCATTTT. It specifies CASSEGEGNQPQHF.

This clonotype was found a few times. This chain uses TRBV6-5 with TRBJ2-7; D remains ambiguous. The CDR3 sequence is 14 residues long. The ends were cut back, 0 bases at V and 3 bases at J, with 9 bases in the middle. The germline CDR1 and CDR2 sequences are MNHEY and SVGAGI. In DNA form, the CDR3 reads TGTGCCAGCAGTTACTCGGTAGGGCTCTACGAGCAGTACTTC. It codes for CASSYSVGLYEQYF.

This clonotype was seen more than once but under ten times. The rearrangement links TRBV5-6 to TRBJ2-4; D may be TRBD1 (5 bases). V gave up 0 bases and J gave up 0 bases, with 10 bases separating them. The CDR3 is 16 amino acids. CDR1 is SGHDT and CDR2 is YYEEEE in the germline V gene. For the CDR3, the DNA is TGTGCCAGCAGCTTGGTGGGGCTCTCAGCCAAAAACATTCAGTACTTC. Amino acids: CASSLVGLSAKNIQYF.

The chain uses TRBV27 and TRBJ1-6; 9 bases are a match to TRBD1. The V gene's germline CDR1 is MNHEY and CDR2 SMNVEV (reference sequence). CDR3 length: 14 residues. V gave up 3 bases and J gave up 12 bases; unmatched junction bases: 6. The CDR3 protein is CASSFRQGVKPLHF. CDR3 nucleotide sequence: TGTGCCAGCAGTTTTCGACAGGGGGTGAAACCCCTCCACTTT.